This T cell receptor beta chain was captured by sequencing in a study of lymphopenia after photon versus proton radiotherapy. Study findings and constraints: Relative stability marked proton patients; photon patients lost diversity and naive cells.

About this clone: Its specificity is unknown.

The V and J ends lost 2 bases and 2 bases respectively, with 9 bases between them. Germline assignment: CDR1 MNHEY and CDR2 SMNVEV (reference sequence). CDR3 size: 14 residues. The table came from immunoSEQ multiplex PCR; TCRdb's copy has only in-frame clones and leaves some out. The profile shows about 58,000 clones, less than 85% of them singletons. The sequence came from a man between 60 and 75 years old with pancreatic cancer. The chain has TRBV27 and TRBJ1-1; D ambiguous. Sequencing was performed on peripheral blood, taken from a patient treated with proton-based radiotherapy. CDR3 in amino acids: CASSLSSPNTEAFF. The CDR3 DNA is TGTGCCAGCAGTTTAAGTTCACCTAACACTGAAGCTTTCTTT.